The subject of this entry is one T cell receptor beta chain. This entry is derived from a study of blood T cell repertoires in COVID-19. The overall study: Acute and convalescent COVID-19 samples came from the United States, Italy and Spain. T cells, B-cell-depleted T cells, or PBMCs supplied cDNA or gDNA.

Original processing methods: Amplification of reference gene primers provided the estimated nucleated cell counts. Here immunoSEQ multiplex PCR was the method, and the copy in TCRdb shows in-frame clones only, minus some. V and J calls and clone size come straight from that table; D and trimming were deduced from the DNA. The table has tens of thousands of clones, around 90% seen once; the top ten hold 5% to 7%. Germline CDR1 reads LNHDA; CDR2 reads SQIVND (reference sequence). With 9 bases clipped from V and 2 bases from J, the junction kept 3 bases outside the gene matches. CDR3 length equals 13 residues.

Specimen: peripheral blood. The clonotype comes from a human donor in a cohort sampled during active COVID-19. The chain employs TRBV19 and TRBJ2-2; 7 positions agree with TRBD1. In nucleotides, the CDR3 is TGTGCCAGCGGACAGGTCAACACCGGGGAGCTGTTTTTT. Amino acids: CASGQVNTGELFF.